This T cell receptor (beta chain) was sequenced during a study of cytomegalovirus exposure and HLA in healthy donors. The study, taken as a whole, reports: Sequencing likely produced, as an artifact, a cluster of highly shared sequence variants. The authors later found most CMV-associated TCR beta chains appeared HLA-restricted. Three CMV-associated chains were confirmed in vitro to be specific for CMV antigens.

Looked up from germline, CDR1 is LGHNA and CDR2 is YNFKEQ. This CDR3 spans 18 amino acids. V shed 0 bases, J shed 12 bases, and the junction held 17 bases outside the gene matches. On this clone itself: Its antigen is unidentified.

A multiplex PCR was run with 60 Vbeta primers and 13 Jbeta primers. TCRdb keeps only in-frame clones here, not all; method: immunoSEQ multiplex PCR. The data contain about 99,000 clones, around 77% of them singletons. The V gene is TRBV4-2, the J gene TRBJ2-1; the match to TRBD2 covers 10 bases. Sequenced sample: PBMCs. This TCR was sampled from a man aged 35 to 55 in good health and CMV-seronegative. In nucleotides, the CDR3 is TGTGCCAGCAGCCAAGATGTTCAGCGGGGGGGATGGAAAAATAGGCAGTTCTTC. Encoded protein: CASSQDVQRGGWKNRQFF.